This T cell receptor (beta chain) was identified during a study of control samples from healthy donors and cancer patients. CDR1 is SEHNR, CDR2 FQNEAQ, per germline (reference sequence). There are 13 residues in the CDR3. V was cut by 3 bases and J by 3 bases, with 8 bases left in between. The assay was immunoSEQ multiplex PCR, and TCRdb's table has in-frame clones only and misses some. The sample holds roughly 220,000 clones; 85% to 95% are singletons and the top ten take 1.5%. The sequence came from a man aged 45-65 years in good health. The chain employs TRBV7-9 and TRBJ1-1; D is ambiguous. Material: blood. CDR3 protein: CASSFARDTEAFF. The CDR3 coding sequence is TGTGCCAGCAGCTTTGCCCGAGACACTGAAGCTTTCTTT.